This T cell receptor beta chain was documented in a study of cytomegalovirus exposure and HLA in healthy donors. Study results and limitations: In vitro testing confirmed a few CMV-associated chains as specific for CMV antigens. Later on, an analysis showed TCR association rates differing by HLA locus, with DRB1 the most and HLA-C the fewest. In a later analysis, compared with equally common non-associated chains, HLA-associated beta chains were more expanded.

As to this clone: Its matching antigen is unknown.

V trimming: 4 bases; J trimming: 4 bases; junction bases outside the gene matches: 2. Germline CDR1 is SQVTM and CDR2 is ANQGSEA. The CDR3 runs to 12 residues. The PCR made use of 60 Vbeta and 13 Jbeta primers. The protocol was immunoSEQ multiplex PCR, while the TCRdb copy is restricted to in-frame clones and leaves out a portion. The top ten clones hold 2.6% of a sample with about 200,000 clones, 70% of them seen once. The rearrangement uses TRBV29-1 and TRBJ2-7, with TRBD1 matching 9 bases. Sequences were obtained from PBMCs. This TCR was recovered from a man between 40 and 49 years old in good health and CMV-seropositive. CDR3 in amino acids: CSVGGTGYEQYF. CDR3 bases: TGCAGCGTTGGGGGGACAGGGTACGAGCAGTACTTC.